Listed here are 12 T cell receptor beta chains from one sample, sequenced in a study of shared clonotypes between healthy human individuals. CD45RO-negative CD8 cells positively selected for CCR7 made up the naive population, which excluded terminally differentiated effector memory CD45RA+ cells. The assay was immunoSEQ multiplex PCR, and TCRdb's table has in-frame clones only and misses some. This table has approximately 810,000 clones, over 90% appearing once. The sample comprised naive CD8+ T cells sorted from blood. Source of these receptors: a young man in good health.

The V and J genes are TRBV11-2 and TRBJ1-5, with TRBD1 matching over 7 bases. V lost 5 bases to trimming and J lost 10 bases; unmatched junction nucleotides: 11. The CDR3 sequence is 14 residues long. From germline, CDR1 is SGHAT and CDR2 FQNNGV. CDR3 coding DNA: TGTGCCAGCAGCCCAGCGTCGACAGGGCTTCCCCAGCATTTT. This gives the protein CASSPASTGLPQHF.

The chain carries TRBV14 and TRBJ2-3; the match to TRBD2 covers 13 bases. The V gene's germline CDR1 is SGHDN and CDR2 FVKESK. This CDR3 spans 17 amino acids. The ends lost 0 bases at V and 3 bases at J; junction bases unmatched: 3. Here the CDR3 DNA reads TGTGCCAGCAGCCAAGATCGGACTAGCGGGAGTACAGATACGCAGTATTTT. This codes for CASSQDRTSGSTDTQYF.

CDR3 loop: CASSEDRGNEQFF. CDR3 nucleotides: TGTGCCAGCAGTGAAGACAGGGGCAATGAGCAGTTCTTC. The V gene is TRBV25-1, the J gene TRBJ2-1; TRBD1 aligns across 8 bases. The trim removed 2 bases at V and 6 bases at J, leaving 0 bases unmatched. The CDR3 extends over 13 amino acids. Germline V lookup: CDR1 MGHDK, CDR2 SYGVNS. Full variable domain (missing parts from reference TRBV25-1 and TRBJ2-1): EADIYQTPRYLVIGTGKKITLECSQTMGHDKMYWYQQDPGMELHLIHYSYGVNSTEKGDLSSESTVSRIRTEHFPLTLESARPSHTSQYLCASSEDRGNEQFFGPGTRLTVL.

About this clone itself: A much larger clone sits a single nucleotide away, making a read error possible. The rearrangement links TRBV6-5 to TRBJ2-7; 8 nucleotides line up with TRBD1. Germline V gene lookup returns CDR1 MNHEY and CDR2 SVGAGI. The V and J ends lost 0 bases and 2 bases, in that order; junction bases with no gene match: 0. There are 14 residues in the CDR3. The CDR3 region has the DNA TGTGCCAGCAGTTACTCGACAGGGGCCTACGAGCAGTACTTC. It translates to CASSYSTGAYEQYF.

V is TRBV2 and J is TRBJ2-1; 16 nucleotides match TRBD2. V trimming: 3 bases; J trimming: 12 bases; junction bases outside the gene matches: 11. The CDR3 covers 17 residues. CDR1 and CDR2 (germline): SNHLY, FYNNEI. CDR3 loop: CASSEPPGTSGRVGQFF. The CDR3 DNA reads as TGTGCCAGCAGTGAGCCCCCTGGGACTAGCGGGAGGGTCGGGCAGTTCTTC.

J is TRBJ2-3 and V is TRBV29-1; the match to TRBD1 covers 7 bases. V shed 2 bases and J 5 bases; nucleotides not matched to a gene: 10. The CDR3 totals 15 residues. Looked up from germline, CDR1 is SQVTM and CDR2 is ANQGSEA. The DNA of the CDR3 is TGCAGCGTTGAATCAAGAGGGGGCCGGGGAGATACGCAGTATTTT. Protein sequence: CSVESRGGRGDTQYF.

The rearrangement uses TRBV7-3 and TRBJ2-1; 10 positions agree with TRBD2. Germline CDR1 and CDR2: SGHTA and FQGTGA. The CDR3 loop spans 17 amino acids. After removal of 1 base from V and 8 bases from J, the junction contained 11 bases not matched to a gene. In DNA, the CDR3 is TGTGCCAGCAGCTTAATTCCTAGTCTAGCGGGAGACGATGAGCAGTTCTTC. Translated, it gives CASSLIPSLAGDDEQFF.

The chain couples TRBV9 to TRBJ2-2; D might be TRBD1 or TRBD2, each matching 5 bases. The CDR3 sequence is 15 residues long. The germline CDR1 and CDR2 sequences are SGDLS and YYNGEE. V was pared by 4 bases and J by 4 bases, with 14 bases between. Here the CDR3 DNA reads TGTGCCAGCAGCTCGGGACCTGAGGGCACCGGGGAGCTGTTTTTT. The encoded protein is CASSSGPEGTGELFF.

V usage is TRBV27 and J usage is TRBJ2-3; TRBD1 matches at 8 bases. Germline CDR1 MNHEY, CDR2 SMNVEV (reference sequence). CDR3 length equals 17 residues. The V and J ends lost 6 bases and 2 bases, in that order; junction bases with no gene match: 13. The CDR3 spells CASRWGAQGVYTDTQYF. The CDR3 bases are TGTGCCAGCAGATGGGGCGCACAGGGGGTTTACACAGATACGCAGTATTTT.

The CDR3 DNA reads as TGTGCCAGCAGCTTAGTCGGCGGAGGGAGCTCCTACGAGCAGTACTTC. Residues: CASSLVGGGSSYEQYF. J is TRBJ2-7 and V is TRBV7-8; the D gene is possibly TRBD2 (6 bases). V lost 1 base and J lost 0, with 13 bases in between. The germline CDR1 and CDR2 sequences are SGHVS and FQNEAQ. This CDR3 contains 16 residues.

The chain recombines TRBV7-9 with TRBJ2-7; D call uncertain. V lost 8 bases and J lost 7, with 12 bases in between. The germline CDR1 and CDR2 sequences are SEHNR and FQNEAQ (reference sequence). The CDR3 consists of 11 residues. The CDR3 here is CASGPPGEQYF. CDR3 bases: TGTGCCAGCGGACCACCTGGAGAGCAGTACTTC. Together with reference TRBV7-9 and TRBJ2-7, the CDR3 gives the full variable domain: DTGVSQNPRHKITKRGQNVTFRCDPISEHNRLYWYRQTLGQGPEFLTYFQNEAQLEKSRLLSDRFSAERPKGSFSTLEIQRTEQGDSAMYLCASGPPGEQYFGPGTRLTVT.

The chain joins TRBV11-2 to TRBJ2-1; the D is unclear. V was pared by 3 bases and J by 9 bases, with 12 bases between. CDR3 length: 13 residues. Looked up from germline, CDR1 is SGHAT and CDR2 is FQNNGV. The CDR3 DNA reads TGTGCCAGCAGCTTCCTGCCCGTTTTTGAGCAGTTCTTC. Its translation is CASSFLPVFEQFF.